The text below deals with one TCR beta chain. The antigen is undetermined. Using immunoSEQ multiplex PCR, the repertoire was profiled, and TCRdb retains in-frame clones only, with some absent. The sample lists about 180,000 clones; 94% were seen once. This record belongs to a study of T cell responses to AZD1222 COVID-19 vaccine. Trimming removed 6 bases from V and 7 bases from J; junction bases left unmatched: 8. This CDR3 spans 14 amino acids. The V gene's germline CDR1 is MGHRA and CDR2 YSYEKL. Overall study findings and caveats: Close to half of spike-specific TCRs reportedly recognize unmutated variant regions. The breadth and depth of Spike-specific TCRs increased once two AZD1222 doses had been given. Repertoires in all cases were sampled only once the peak T cell response had passed. A mostly white British donor set with more females was recruited, and clonal diversity was possibly underestimated.

The rearrangement joins TRBV4-1 to TRBJ1-5, with 8 bases that match TRBD1. The input for sequencing was peripheral blood, taken 28 days after the second AZD1222 dose. This TCR was recovered from an adult who received the AZD1222 COVID-19 vaccine. Here the CDR3 reads CASSRQGSGQPQHF. As DNA, the CDR3 is TGCGCCAGCAGTAGACAGGGGTCGGGGCAGCCCCAGCATTTT.